The 22 T cell receptor beta chains presented below share a single source sample, sequenced in a study of cytomegalovirus exposure and HLA in healthy donors (dated by TCRdb to about 2017). Library preparation employed the immunoSEQ multiplex PCR assay. For the multiplex PCR, a mixture combining 60 forward primers for TCR Vbeta segments and 13 reverse primers for TCR Jbeta segments was used. Imported from immuneACCESS, the table was reduced by TCRdb to in-frame sequences with V and J called. These copies leave out some clones; in studies compared against another copy, an unresolved V gene accounts for under half, and the cause of the remainder is not known. For this sample the table gives 65,000 to 70,000 clones, of which just over 65% were detected only once. The top ten clonotypes cover 9.5% to 12% of the sample. Sequenced: PBMCs. These receptors came from a woman aged 30 to 39 in good health and CMV-seronegative.

The chain has TRBV9 and TRBJ1-4, with 9 bases fitting TRBD1. Germline trimming cut 4 bases from V and 0 bases from J; bases unmatched to any gene: 7. The CDR3 is 17 amino acids. CDR1 and CDR2 from the germline V gene are SGDLS and YYNGEE. The CDR3 DNA reads as TGTGCCAGCAGCCCCTACAGGGGGCATGCAACTAATGAAAAACTGTTTTTT. Protein sequence: CASSPYRGHATNEKLFF.

J is TRBJ2-3 and V is TRBV6-5; D remains ambiguous. CDR1 and CDR2 from the germline V gene are MNHEY and SVGAGI. V was cut by 2 bases and J by 1 base, with 7 bases left in between. This CDR3 comprises 14 residues. CDR3 sequence reads: CASSYERRTDTQYF. The CDR3 bases are TGTGCCAGCAGTTACGAGCGACGCACAGATACGCAGTATTTT.

This chain joins TRBV7-2 and TRBJ1-1; TRBD1 agrees at 10 bases. Trimming removed 5 bases from V and 5 bases from J; junction bases left unmatched: 8. Germline V CDR1 and CDR2: SGHTA, FQGNSA. The CDR3 contains 15 residues. CDR3: CASSGRQGAITEAFF. The CDR3 DNA reads TGTGCCAGCAGCGGACGACAGGGGGCTATTACTGAAGCTTTCTTT.

The rearrangement joins TRBV7-2 to TRBJ1-1; 7 bases agree with TRBD1. The length of the CDR3 is 14 residues. J gave up 4 bases and V 2 bases, and 4 bases lay outside the gene matches. CDR1 is SGHTA and CDR2 is FQGNSA in the germline V gene. The CDR3 sequence: CASSLRQGGTEAFF. CDR3 in DNA: TGTGCCAGCAGCTTAAGACAGGGTGGCACTGAAGCTTTCTTT.

The genes are TRBV7-2 and TRBJ2-7; 15 bases are a match to TRBD2. The CDR3 is 16 amino acids. The V gene's germline CDR1 is SGHTA and CDR2 FQGNSA. The V and J ends lost 4 bases and 5 bases, in that order; junction bases with no gene match: 6. The DNA of the CDR3 is TGTGCCAGCAGCTCCGGACTAGCGGGGGGGCCTCACGAGCAGTACTTC. Translation: CASSSGLAGGPHEQYF.

This clone was detected a few times. This chain joins TRBV11-1 and TRBJ1-1, with D tentatively TRBD1 (5 bases). V gave up 2 bases and J gave up 4 bases, with 8 bases separating them. The CDR3 length is 13 residues. Germline V CDR1 and CDR2: SGHAT, FQDESV (reference sequence). The CDR3 DNA follows: TGTGCCAGCAGCTTACAGGGAAGCACTGAAGCTTTCTTT. This encodes CASSLQGSTEAFF.

A single count supports this clone. A read error may produce the germline difference seen at one junction end. This rearrangement joins TRBV4-1 to TRBJ2-1, with 7 bases identical to TRBD1. Germline V gene lookup returns CDR1 MGHRA and CDR2 YSYEKL. CDR3 size: 17 residues. The CDR3 DNA follows: TGCGCCAGCAGCCAGGGACCGGGACAGTCCCCCTACAATGAACAGTTCTTC. Translating gives CASSQGPGQSPYNEQFF.

J is TRBJ1-4 and V is TRBV19, with D possibly being TRBD1 (6 bases). CDR3 length: 15 amino acids. V was trimmed by 4 bases and J by 3 bases, leaving 12 bases between them. Germline CDR1 is LNHDA and CDR2 is SQIVND (reference sequence). The CDR3 nucleotides read TGTGCCAGTAGTACCGGACAGCCGGCTAATGAAAAACTGTTTTTT. Translated, it gives CASSTGQPANEKLFF.

This rearrangement joins TRBV7-9 to TRBJ2-4; D is undetermined. CDR3 length: 12 residues. V was shortened by 5 bases and J by 5 bases, with 7 bases between the two germline ends. In germline, CDR1 is SEHNR, CDR2 FQNEAQ (reference sequence). The DNA of the CDR3 is TGTGCCAGCAGCCTGACTGAAAACATTCAGTACTTC. It is translated as CASSLTENIQYF.

The J gene is TRBJ2-2, the V gene TRBV7-9; 7 bases match TRBD1. The V gene end was trimmed by 5 bases and the J gene end by 0 bases; junction bases not matched to a gene: 6. The CDR3 runs to 16 residues. The germline V gene encodes CDR1 SEHNR and CDR2 FQNEAQ (reference sequence). The CDR3 protein is CASSPPGTANTGELFF. CDR3 DNA sequence: TGTGCCAGCAGCCCACCCGGGACAGCGAACACCGGGGAGCTGTTTTTT.

The gene calls are TRBV2 and TRBJ1-5; no clear D gene. The CDR3 is made up of 14 amino acids. The germline V gene encodes CDR1 SNHLY and CDR2 FYNNEI. V lost 10 bases and J 0 bases, leaving 13 bases between the germline ends. CDR3 nucleotides: TGTGCCACTATAGACTCTTATAGCAATCAGCCCCAGCATTTT. Encoded protein: CATIDSYSNQPQHF. Using reference TRBV2 and TRBJ1-5 for the parts outside the CDR3, the full variable domain is EPEVTQTPSHQVTQMGQEVILRCVPISNHLYFYWYRQILGQKVEFLVSFYNNEISEKSEIFDDQFSVERPDGSNFTLKIRSTKLEDSAMYFCATIDSYSNQPQHFGDGTRLSIL.

The V and J genes are TRBV15 and TRBJ1-1; no clear D. Germline CDR1 reads LNHNV; CDR2 reads YYDKDF (reference sequence). The CDR3 runs 13 residues. The ends were cut back, 8 bases at V and 1 base at J, with 11 bases in the middle. This chain's CDR3 is CATLENANTEAFF. In DNA, the CDR3 is TGTGCCACCCTAGAGAATGCGAACACTGAAGCTTTCTTT.

The chain uses TRBV2 and TRBJ1-4; no definite D call. The CDR3 has 13 residues. V lost 4 bases and J 7 bases, leaving 10 bases between the germline ends. Germline CDR1 and CDR2: SNHLY and FYNNEI. In DNA, the CDR3 is TGTGCCAGCAGTGGTTTGAGTAGTGAAAAACTGTTTTTT. Encoded protein: CASSGLSSEKLFF.

The chain is built from TRBV9 and TRBJ2-1, with D possibly being TRBD2 (6 bases). V was trimmed by 1 base and J by 15 bases, leaving 14 bases between them. The CDR3 runs to 12 residues. Germline V gene lookup returns CDR1 SGDLS and CDR2 YYNGEE. In DNA form, the CDR3 reads TGTGCCAGCAGCGTACCTAGCGCCACCGGGTTCTTC. Residues: CASSVPSATGFF.

The rearrangement uses TRBV7-9 and TRBJ1-2; a weak D match, TRBD1 (6 bases). The CDR3 covers 16 residues. The germline V and J ends were trimmed by 2 bases and 6 bases, with 19 bases remaining between them. Germline V lookup: CDR1 SEHNR, CDR2 FQNEAQ (reference sequence). In nucleotides, the CDR3 is TGTGCCAGCAGCTTATCCCCTAGGCAGGGGAGAGATGGCTACACCTTC. This sequence encodes CASSLSPRQGRDGYTF.

The J gene is TRBJ2-1, the V gene TRBV29-1, with 7 positions matching TRBD1. The V gene end was trimmed by 6 bases and the J gene end by 1 base; junction bases not matched to a gene: 9. CDR1 and CDR2 (germline): SQVTM, ANQGSEA. The CDR3 consists of 15 residues. Here the CDR3 reads CSVDRETISYNEQFF. CDR3 DNA sequence: TGCAGCGTCGACAGGGAAACTATTTCCTACAATGAGCAGTTCTTC.

This clone was counted once. The V gene is TRBV6-6, the J gene TRBJ1-5; 10 bases align to TRBD1. V gave up 6 bases and J gave up 5 bases; unmatched junction bases: 7. Germline assignment: CDR1 MNHNY and CDR2 SVGAGI (reference sequence). The CDR3 is 15 amino acids. The CDR3 region is CASSTRDRGYQPQHF. DNA for the CDR3: TGTGCCAGCAGCACCCGGGACAGGGGATATCAGCCCCAGCATTTT.

The chain combines TRBV27 with TRBJ2-7; 11 positions agree with TRBD1. The CDR3 runs to 17 residues. Germline V gene sequence: CDR1 MNHEY, CDR2 SMNVEV (reference sequence). With 5 bases clipped from V and 2 bases from J, the junction kept 11 bases outside the gene matches. The CDR3 nucleotides read TGTGCCAGCAGTACCCGGACAGGGGGCATGAGCACCTACGAGCAGTACTTC. This encodes CASSTRTGGMSTYEQYF.

The V and J genes are TRBV28 and TRBJ1-2; D is possibly TRBD1 (5 bases). Germline V CDR1 and CDR2: MDHEN, SYDVKM. The length of the CDR3 is 14 residues. Trimming left V 6 bases short and J 4 bases short, with 15 bases between. CDR3 sequence (DNA): TGTGCCAGCAGGGACCGGGGGGGGAGCTATGGCTACACCTTC. Encoded protein: CASRDRGGSYGYTF.

The table lists this clone with a count of one. V gene TRBV29-1 combines with J gene TRBJ2-7; D is unclear. Trimming took 6 bases from V and 6 from J, leaving 18 bases between them. The CDR3 has 13 residues. Looked up from germline, CDR1 is SQVTM and CDR2 is ANQGSEA. CDR3 in DNA: TGCAGCGTCGTAAGTTCGGGTGGCGTCGAGCAGTACTTC. Its protein product is CSVVSSGGVEQYF.

The chain has TRBV9 and TRBJ2-5; 8 nucleotides agree with TRBD2. V shed 0 bases and J 2 bases; nucleotides not matched to a gene: 0. This CDR3 contains 14 residues. CDR1 and CDR2 (germline): SGDLS, YYNGEE. The DNA of the CDR3 is TGTGCCAGCAGCGTAGAGCGGGGGCAAGAGACCCAGTACTTC. As protein: CASSVERGQETQYF.

In this sample, this clone turned up once. The V call is TRBV30, the J call TRBJ1-4; possibly TRBD1 for D (5 bases). The CDR3 contains 13 residues. The V gene lost 5 bases and the J gene lost 8 bases, with 15 bases spanning the gap. CDR1 and CDR2 from the germline V gene are GTSNPN and SVGIG (reference sequence). CDR3 region: CAWASGGDEKLFF. CDR3 bases: TGTGCCTGGGCCAGCGGAGGGGACGAAAAACTGTTTTTT.